This TCR beta chain was recorded in a study of response to subunit inactivated influenza vaccine. Regarding the study as a whole: The study's authors posited that every seasonal influenza vaccination enlists few new T cells.

TCRdb ran MiXCR on the RT-PCR reads and lists one entry per CDR3 protein. There are about 780,000 distinct CDR3 sequences in the sample; under 20% occur only once, and 9.5% to 13% lies in the top ten. This CDR3 contains 14 residues. The germline V gene encodes CDR1 SGHDT and CDR2 YYEEEE. The V and J ends lost 2 bases and 1 base respectively, with 9 bases between them. Details on this clonotype: Its antigen remains unidentified.

The V and J genes are TRBV5-6 and TRBJ2-5; tentative D call: TRBD2 (5 bases). This specimen was PBMCs from blood, taken more than 4 days after vaccination. The receptor comes from a man in his forties or fifties who received an inactivated influenza vaccine. The CDR3 region has the DNA TGTGCCAGCAGCTTCGGGGTCCTCCAAGAGACCCAGTACTTC. Translated, it gives CASSFGVLQETQYF.